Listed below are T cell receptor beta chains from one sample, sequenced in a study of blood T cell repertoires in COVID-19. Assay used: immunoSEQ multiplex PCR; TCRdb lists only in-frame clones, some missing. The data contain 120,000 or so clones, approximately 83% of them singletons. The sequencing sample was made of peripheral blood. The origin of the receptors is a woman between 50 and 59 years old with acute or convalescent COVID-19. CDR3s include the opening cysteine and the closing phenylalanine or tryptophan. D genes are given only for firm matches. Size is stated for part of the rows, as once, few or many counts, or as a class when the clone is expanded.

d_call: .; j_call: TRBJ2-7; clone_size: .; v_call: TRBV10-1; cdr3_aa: CASSESTPRREDTYEQYF; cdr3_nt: TGCGCCAGCAGTGAGTCGACTCCCCGGAGGGAGGACACCTACGAGCAGTACTTC
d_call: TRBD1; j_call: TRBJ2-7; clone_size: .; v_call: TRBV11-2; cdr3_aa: CASSSRDSYEQYF; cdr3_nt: TGTGCCAGCAGCTCACGGGACAGCTACGAGCAGTACTTC
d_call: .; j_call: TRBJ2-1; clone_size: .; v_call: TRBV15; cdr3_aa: CATSRGPPSWVQFF; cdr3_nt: TGTGCCACCAGCAGAGGGCCTCCTAGTTGGGTGCAGTTCTTC
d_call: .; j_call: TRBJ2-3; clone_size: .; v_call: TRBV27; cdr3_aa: CASSLSASTDTQYF; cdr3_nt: TGTGCCAGCAGTTTATCGGCTAGCACAGATACGCAGTATTTT
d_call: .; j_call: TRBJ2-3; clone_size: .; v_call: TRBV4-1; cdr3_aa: CASSQPILVSADTQYF; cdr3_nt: TGCGCCAGCAGCCAACCTATCCTAGTGAGCGCAGATACGCAGTATTTT
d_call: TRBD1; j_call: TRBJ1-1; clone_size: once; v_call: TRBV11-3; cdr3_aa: CASSLDGTEEAFF; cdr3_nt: TGTGCCAGCAGCTTAGATGGGACAGAAGAAGCTTTCTTT
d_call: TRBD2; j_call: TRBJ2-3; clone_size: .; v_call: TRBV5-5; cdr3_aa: CASSLRTSGGATDTQYF; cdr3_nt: TGTGCCAGCAGCTTAAGGACTAGCGGGGGGGCCACAGATACGCAGTATTTT
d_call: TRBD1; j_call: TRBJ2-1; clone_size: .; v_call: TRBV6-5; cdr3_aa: CASSYSTPGQVHEQFF; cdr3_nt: TGTGCCAGCAGTTACTCTACCCCAGGACAGGTCCATGAGCAGTTCTTC
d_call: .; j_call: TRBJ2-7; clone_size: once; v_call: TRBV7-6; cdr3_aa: CASSLMGRGEGEQYF; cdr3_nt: TGTGCCAGCAGCTTAATGGGCAGGGGGGAAGGCGAGCAGTACTTC
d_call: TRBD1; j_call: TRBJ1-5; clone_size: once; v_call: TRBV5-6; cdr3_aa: CASSGTGTGDNQPQHF; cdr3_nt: TGTGCCAGCAGCGGCACCGGGACAGGGGACAATCAGCCCCAGCATTTT
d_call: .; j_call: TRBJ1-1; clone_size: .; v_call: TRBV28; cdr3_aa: CASSFRGNTEAFF; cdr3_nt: TGTGCCAGCAGTTTCCGGGGTAACACTGAAGCTTTCTTT
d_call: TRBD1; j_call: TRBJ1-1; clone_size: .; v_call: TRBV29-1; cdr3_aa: CSVEFQGAVAFF; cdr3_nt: TGCAGCGTTGAATTCCAGGGGGCGGTAGCTTTCTTT
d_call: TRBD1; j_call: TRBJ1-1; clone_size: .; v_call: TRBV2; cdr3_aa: CARGTGLTEAFF; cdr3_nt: TGTGCCAGGGGGACAGGGTTGACTGAAGCTTTCTTT
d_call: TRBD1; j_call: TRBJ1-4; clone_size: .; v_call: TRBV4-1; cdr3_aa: CASSQDGGGREKLFF; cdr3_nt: TGCGCCAGCAGCCAAGATGGAGGGGGCCGTGAAAAACTGTTTTTT
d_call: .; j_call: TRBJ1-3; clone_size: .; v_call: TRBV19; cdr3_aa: CASTASGVSGNTIYF; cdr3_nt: TGTGCCAGTACCGCGAGTGGAGTCTCTGGAAACACCATATATTTT
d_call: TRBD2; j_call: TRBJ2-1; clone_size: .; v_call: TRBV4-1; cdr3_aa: CASSHPGLAGGSSYNEQFF; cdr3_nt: TGCGCCAGCAGCCACCCGGGACTAGCGGGGGGGAGCTCCTACAATGAGCAGTTCTTC
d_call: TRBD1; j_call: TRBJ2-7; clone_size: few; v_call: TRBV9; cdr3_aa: CASSEGTGDEQYF; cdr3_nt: TGTGCCAGCAGCGAAGGGACAGGGGACGAGCAGTACTTC
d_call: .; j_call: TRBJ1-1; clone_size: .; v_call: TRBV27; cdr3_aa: CASSLGPGGAAEAFF; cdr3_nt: TGTGCCAGCAGTTTAGGACCGGGCGGGGCCGCTGAAGCTTTCTTT
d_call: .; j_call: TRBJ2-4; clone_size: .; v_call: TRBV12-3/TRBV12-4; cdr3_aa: CASRRAETDIQYF; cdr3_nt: TGTGCCAGCAGGAGGGCAGAGACGGACATTCAGTACTTC